The 23 T cell receptor beta chains reported below all come from one sample, sequenced in a study of T cell clonality in common variable immunodeficiency. The assay was immunoSEQ multiplex PCR, and TCRdb's table has in-frame clones only and misses some. The sample includes around 45,000 clones, none of them occurring once. Sequenced material: peripheral blood mononuclear cells. The receptors stem from a person aged 18 to 75 in good health.

The sample holds many counts of this clone. The missing CDR3 end, 3 residues past where the read stops, is filled in from the germline J gene. The rearrangement links TRBV7-9 to TRBJ1-4; tentative D call: TRBD1 (5 bases). Trimming cost V 5 bases and J 5 bases, with 15 bases left between them. This CDR3 contains 15 residues. Germline lookup yields CDR1 SEHNR and CDR2 FQNEAQ (reference sequence). The part of the CDR3 DNA that was read is TGTGCCAGCAGCCAGCAGGGAACCCTAAATGAAAAA. As protein: CASSQQGTLNEK. The entire CDR3 protein reads CASSQQGTLNEKLFF.

This clone was counted many times. From the germline J gene comes the end of the CDR3, since the read stops 3 residues before it. This chain joins TRBV5-6 and TRBJ1-6; 8 positions match TRBD1. CDR3 length: 14 residues. Germline CDR1 reads SGHDT; CDR2 reads YYEEEE. V gave up 3 bases and J gave up 10 bases; unmatched junction bases: 6. CDR3 DNA, as far as it was read: TGTGCCAGCAGCTATGACAGGGGTGGGTCACCC. Protein sequence: CASSYDRGGSP. The complete CDR3 reads CASSYDRGGSPLHF.

This clone was detected ten times or more. The CDR3 end is not reached by the read, which stops 3 residues before it; the germline J gene fills it in. The V and J genes are TRBV10-3 and TRBJ2-1; possibly TRBD2 for D (5 bases). CDR1 is ENHRY and CDR2 is SYGVKD in the germline V gene. The ends were cut back, 6 bases at V and 8 bases at J, with 14 bases in the middle. The CDR3 consists of 13 residues. The CDR3 loop is CAISEGGWDEQFF. Partial CDR3 DNA: TGTGCCATCAGCGAAGGCGGGTGGGATGAG.

This clone has more than one count but fewer than ten. Read data end 3 residues before the CDR3 end; the end is taken from the germline J gene. This chain links TRBV27 with TRBJ2-7; 9 bases map to TRBD1. V trimming: 8 bases; J trimming: 4 bases; junction bases outside the gene matches: 15. CDR1 is MNHEY and CDR2 is SMNVEV in the germline V gene (reference sequence). There are 16 residues in the CDR3. CDR3 in amino acids: CASGKALGTGIYEQYF. CDR3 DNA (partial): TGTGCCAGCGGAAAGGCCCTGGGGACAGGGATTTACGAG.

At least ten counts were recorded for this clone. The CDR3 end lies 3 residues beyond the end of the read and is filled in from the germline J gene. The chain couples TRBV20-1 to TRBJ2-3; 11 nucleotides agree with TRBD2. V was clipped by 2 bases and J by 6 bases; unmatched bases: 16. The CDR3 spans 18 residues. CDR1 is DFQATT and CDR2 is SNEGSKA in the germline V gene (reference sequence). CDR3 bases read: TGCAGTGCTAGATCTCTAGCGGGGGGCTCGGTGCCCCCGGATACG. Amino acid sequence: CSARSLAGGSVPPDT. The entire CDR3 sequence reads CSARSLAGGSVPPDTQYF.

This clone was seen repeatedly, ten times or more. Read sequence stops 3 residues before the CDR3 end, and the germline J gene provides the missing end. The rearrangement links TRBV2 to TRBJ2-3, with D possibly being TRBD1 (6 bases). The germline V and J ends were trimmed by 11 bases and 2 bases, with 14 bases remaining between them. This CDR3 has 13 amino acids. CDR1 SNHLY and CDR2 FYNNEI come from the germline V gene. The CDR3 sequence is CAVPQGNTDTQYF. CDR3 bases read: TGTGCCGTACCACAGGGCAACACAGATACG.

This clone was found many times. The sequenced fragment ends 3 residues before the CDR3 boundary, so the rest is inferred from the germline J gene. The V call is TRBV6-1, the J call TRBJ1-2; possible D gene TRBD1, 5 bases. Germline-derived CDR1 and CDR2 are MNHNS and SASEGT. V was cut by 4 bases and J by 2 bases, with 11 bases left in between. CDR3 size: 14 residues. This CDR3 is CASSVGRVNYGYTF. CDR3 bases read: TGTGCCAGCAGTGTAGGCAGGGTCAACTATGGC.

This clone was recorded many times. The CDR3 extends 3 residues past the end of the read, so its final part is completed from the germline J gene. V is TRBV7-6 and J is TRBJ1-4, with D perhaps matching TRBD1 (5 bases). This CDR3 is built from 16 residues. V lost 4 bases and J lost 2, with 14 bases in between. From germline, CDR1 is SGHVS and CDR2 FNYEAQ. The CDR3 sequence is CASSSRPGITNEKLFF. The DNA read from the CDR3 is TGTGCCAGCAGCTCGAGACCAGGGATCACTAATGAAAAA.

This clone was recorded a few times. Read coverage stops 3 residues before the CDR3 terminus; the germline J gene supplies the remainder. The V and J genes are TRBV11-2 and TRBJ1-2; TRBD1 agrees at 8 bases. Germline loops: CDR1 SGHAT, CDR2 FQNNGV. V dropped 5 bases and J dropped 4; count of bases not matched to a gene: 6. CDR3 length: 14 residues. The DNA read from the CDR3 is TGTGCCAGCAGCCCAGGGGGCTCTGGCTATGGC. Translated: CASSPGGSGYG. From start to end, the CDR3 is CASSPGGSGYGYTF.

This clone was seen ten or more times. Read sequence stops 3 residues before the CDR3 end, and the germline J gene provides the missing end. The chain carries TRBV5-1 and TRBJ2-3; 7 bases are shared with TRBD1. The V gene's germline CDR1 is SGHRS and CDR2 YFSETQ. With V trimmed by 4 bases and J by 5 bases, 7 bases remained unmatched. The CDR3 totals 14 residues. CDR3 sequence: CASSLWTGGDTQYF. The sequenced part of the CDR3 DNA is TGCGCCAGCAGCCTTTGGACAGGAGGAGATACG.

This clone was picked up many times. The read terminates 3 residues before the CDR3 end, so the remaining end is supplied by the germline J gene. This chain uses TRBV6-2 or TRBV6-3 with TRBJ2-5, with unresolved D. Germline V CDR1 and CDR2: MNHEY, SVGEGT. V was cut by 4 bases and J by 5 bases, with 5 bases left in between. CDR3 length equals 11 residues. The chain's CDR3 is CASSFRETQYF. CDR3 DNA (partial): TGTGCCAGCAGTTTTCGGGAGACC.

This clone was counted many times. Incomplete CDR3 DNA: TGTGCCAGCAGCCAAGACAGGGTCCCCTACAATGAG. This encodes CASSQDRVPYNE. The CDR3 in its entirety is CASSQDRVPYNEQFF. This chain connects TRBV7-2 to TRBJ2-1; 7 bases fit TRBD1. The CDR3 is cut off 3 residues early in the read; its end comes from the germline J gene. The CDR3 consists of 15 residues. Germline-derived CDR1 and CDR2 are SGHTA and FQGNSA. J lost 2 bases, V lost 5 bases, and 6 bases had no gene match. Full variable domain (outside the CDR3, taken from reference TRBV7-2 and TRBJ2-1): GAGVSQSPSNKVTEKGKDVELRCDPISGHTALYWYRQSLGQGLEFLIYFQGNSAPDKSGLPSDRFSAERTGGSVSTLTIQRTQQEDSAVYLCASSQDRVPYNEQFFGPGTRLTVL.

This clone was counted at least ten times. The read falls 3 residues short of the CDR3 end, and the missing part is taken from the germline J gene. This chain links TRBV11-2 with TRBJ2-7; no reliable D call. Trimming cost V 1 base and J 0 bases, with 4 bases left between them. Germline lookup yields CDR1 SGHAT and CDR2 FQNNGV. The CDR3 covers 13 residues. The chain's CDR3 is CASSLASSYEQYF. The CDR3 bases that were read are TGTGCCAGCAGCTTAGCTAGCTCCTACGAG.

The sample holds many counts of this clone. The CDR3 is cut off 3 residues early in the read; its end comes from the germline J gene. The chain recombines TRBV5-1 with TRBJ2-2, with 9 bases aligning to TRBD1. V shed 0 bases and J 5 bases; nucleotides not matched to a gene: 8. Per germline, CDR1 SGHRS and CDR2 YFSETQ. CDR3 length: 17 residues. CDR3 protein: CASSLDNRGRGTGELFF. Incomplete CDR3 DNA: TGCGCCAGCAGCTTGGATAACAGGGGGCGCGGGACCGGGGAG.

This clone occurred many times. The read terminates 3 residues ahead of where the CDR3 ends, so the germline J gene completes it. The chain couples TRBV13 to TRBJ2-2, with D uncertain. V lost 3 bases to trimming and J lost 6 bases, with 8 bases between them. CDR1 and CDR2 from the germline V gene are PRHDT and FYEKMQ (reference sequence). CDR3 length: 13 residues. The CDR3 reads CASSFRGAGELFF. The CDR3 bases that were read are TGTGCCAGCAGCTTTCGCGGAGCCGGGGAG.

This clone was recorded many times. Germline is not matched at one junction end, which may reflect a read error. Read sequence stops 3 residues before the CDR3 end, and the germline J gene provides the missing end. The rearrangement uses TRBV6-2 or TRBV6-3 and TRBJ1-1, with no clear D. Per the germline V gene, CDR1 is MNHEY and CDR2 is SVGEGT. CDR3 length equals 14 residues. CDR3 sequence: CASSYSSPYTEAFF. CDR3 bases read: TGCGCCAGCAGTTACTCGAGCCCCTACACTGAA.

In its sample, this clone was seen many times. Coverage ceases 3 residues before the CDR3 finishes, and the germline J gene fills in the end. The V gene is TRBV20-1, the J gene TRBJ1-1, with a possible D match to TRBD1 (5 bases). The CDR3 contains 13 residues. CDR1 and CDR2 from the germline V gene are DFQATT and SNEGSKA (reference sequence). Between the trimmed V and J ends, which lost 0 bases and 3 bases, there was a span of 8 bases. The CDR3 spells CSAREARDTEAFF. CDR3 DNA (partial): TGCAGTGCTAGAGAGGCCAGGGACACTGAA.

This clone was picked up many times. The sequence runs out 3 residues before the end of the CDR3; the remainder is reconstructed from the germline J gene. This chain links TRBV5-1 with TRBJ2-6; D is unresolved. The CDR3 totals 17 residues. Germline-derived CDR1 and CDR2 are SGHRS and YFSETQ. The ends were cut back, 0 bases at V and 1 base at J, with 11 bases in the middle. The CDR3 bases that were read are TGCGCCAGCAGCTTGGATGCGGCACTTTCTGGGGCCAACGTC. Translation gives CASSLDAALSGANV. The whole CDR3 sequence is CASSLDAALSGANVLTF.

The table lists this clone with many counts. The read terminates 3 residues ahead of where the CDR3 ends, so the germline J gene completes it. The rearrangement joins TRBV7-9 to TRBJ1-5, with D uncertain. CDR3 length: 14 residues. The V end was cut by 3 bases, the J end by 6 bases, with 12 bases between. CDR1 and CDR2 (germline): SEHNR, FQNEAQ (reference sequence). Partial CDR3 DNA: TGTGCCAGCAGCTTGAACGAGGTGTTTCAGCCC. The encoded protein is CASSLNEVFQP. The full CDR3 reads CASSLNEVFQPQHF.

This clone was counted ten times or more. The read halts 3 residues ahead of the CDR3 end, with the missing end drawn from the germline J gene. The chain carries TRBV20-1 and TRBJ2-2; 11 positions agree with TRBD2. Per germline, CDR1 DFQATT and CDR2 SNEGSKA (reference sequence). The CDR3 has 14 residues. J was trimmed by 6 bases and V by 3 bases; bases with no gene match: 3. The CDR3 protein is CSASLAGGPGELFF. CDR3 DNA, as far as it was read: TGCAGTGCTAGCCTAGCGGGGGGTCCCGGGGAG.

This clone was observed at least ten times. The read ends 3 residues early relative to the CDR3; the germline J gene fills the gap. The chain is built from TRBV7-8 and TRBJ2-2; D call uncertain. The V gene's germline CDR1 is SGHVS and CDR2 FQNEAQ. The ends were cut back, 5 bases at V and 3 bases at J, with 16 bases in the middle. The CDR3 runs 16 residues. CDR3: CASSPIRSRDTGELFF. The CDR3 bases that were read are TGTGCCAGCAGCCCTATTCGGTCCCGGGACACCGGGGAG.

Only a few counts were recorded for this clone. The read falls 3 residues short of the CDR3 end, and the missing part is taken from the germline J gene. J is TRBJ2-7 and V is TRBV5-6; 9 bases map to TRBD1. Per germline, CDR1 SGHDT and CDR2 YYEEEE. With 3 bases clipped from V and 5 bases from J, the junction kept 6 bases outside the gene matches. The CDR3 has 14 residues. CDR3 region: CASSSGTGSHEQYF. The DNA read from the CDR3 is TGTGCCAGCAGCTCCGGGACAGGGTCCCACGAG.

This clone was seen at least ten times. The read falls 3 residues short of the CDR3 end, and the missing part is taken from the germline J gene. J is TRBJ2-1 and V is TRBV19; D is uncertain. Germline CDR1 and CDR2: LNHDA and SQIVND (reference sequence). The CDR3 is 16 residues long. Trimming removed 7 bases at V and 6 bases at J, with 22 bases between. CDR3 residues: CASKVEVGRLGNEQFF. The sequenced part of the CDR3 DNA is TGTGCCAGTAAAGTCGAGGTGGGCAGATTAGGCAATGAG. Full variable domain (missing parts from reference TRBV19 and TRBJ2-1): DGGITQSPKYLFRKEGQNVTLSCEQNLNHDAMYWYRQDPGQGLRLIYYSQIVNDFQKGDIAEGYSVSREKKESFPLTVTSAQKNPTAFYLCASKVEVGRLGNEQFFGPGTRLTVL.